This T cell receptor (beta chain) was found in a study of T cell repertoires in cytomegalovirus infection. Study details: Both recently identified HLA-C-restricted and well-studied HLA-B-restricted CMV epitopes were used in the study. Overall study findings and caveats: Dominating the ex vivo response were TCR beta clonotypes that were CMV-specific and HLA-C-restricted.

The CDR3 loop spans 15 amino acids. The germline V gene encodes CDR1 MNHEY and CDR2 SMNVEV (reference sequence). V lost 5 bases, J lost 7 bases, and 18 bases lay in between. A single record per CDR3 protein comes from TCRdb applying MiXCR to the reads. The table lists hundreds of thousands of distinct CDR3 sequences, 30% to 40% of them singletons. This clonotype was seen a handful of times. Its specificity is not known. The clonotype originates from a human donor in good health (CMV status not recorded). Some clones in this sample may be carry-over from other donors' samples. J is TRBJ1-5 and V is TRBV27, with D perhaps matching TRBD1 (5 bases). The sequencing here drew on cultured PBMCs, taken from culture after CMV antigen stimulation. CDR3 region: CASSPFWGSAQPQHF. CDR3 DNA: TGTGCCAGCAGTCCTTTTTGGGGGTCCGCCCAGCCCCAGCATTTT.